Sequencing of this TCR beta chain was carried out in a study of cytomegalovirus exposure and HLA in healthy donors. The wider study: Researchers previously reported finding just under 120 million unique TCR beta sequences from 150 million to 200 million T cells. Study outcomes and limitations: HLA restriction was apparent for most CMV-associated TCR beta chains in a later analysis.

It was with 60 Vbeta and 13 Jbeta primers that the PCR ran. Sequencing was performed with immunoSEQ multiplex PCR; in TCRdb, only in-frame clones are kept and a portion is missing. The sample carries under 200,000 clones, 80% to 85% recorded once. CDR1 is SGHRS and CDR2 is YFSETQ in the germline V gene. V gave up 0 bases and J gave up 2 bases; unmatched junction bases: 8. The length of the CDR3 is 16 residues. As for this clone: The antigen remains undetermined.

Sample: PBMCs. The J gene is TRBJ2-7, the V gene TRBV5-1; 7 nucleotides align to TRBD1. The source is a woman between 18 and 30 years old in good health and CMV-seronegative. The CDR3 is CASSLGDRETTYEQYF. The CDR3 DNA is TGCGCCAGCAGCTTGGGTGACAGGGAGACTACCTACGAGCAGTACTTC.